One and the same sample provided the 9 T cell receptor beta chains below, sequenced in a study of shared clonotypes between healthy human individuals. This table comes from immunoSEQ multiplex PCR, and its TCRdb copy is limited to in-frame clones, with some not included. This sample carries about a million clones, about three quarters of them seen once, and the ten largest clones take 1.4%. The specimen sequenced was memory CD4+ T cells sorted from blood. Subset meaning: CD45RA-negative fraction. These receptors originate from a man in his late teens or twenties in good health.

The J gene is TRBJ2-5, the V gene TRBV5-1; 8 bases line up with TRBD1. Germline lookup yields CDR1 SGHRS and CDR2 YFSETQ. With 5 bases clipped from V and 5 bases from J, the junction kept 8 bases outside the gene matches. The CDR3 has 14 residues. CDR3 amino acids: CASRHGQGTETQYF. The CDR3 DNA sequence: TGCGCCAGCAGACATGGACAGGGTACGGAGACCCAGTACTTC.

This clone was recorded only once. The sample contains more than one DNA sequence encoding this CDR3. The chain has TRBV5-1 and TRBJ1-1; the match to TRBD1 covers 7 bases. The V and J ends lost 0 bases and 5 bases, in that order; junction bases with no gene match: 1. Germline-derived CDR1 and CDR2 are SGHRS and YFSETQ. The CDR3 contains 13 residues. The DNA for the CDR3 is TGCGCCAGCAGCTTGGCACAGGGGACTGAAGCTTTCTTT. Translating gives CASSLAQGTEAFF.

The rearrangement links TRBV4-3 to TRBJ1-2, with 7 bases fitting TRBD1. CDR3 size: 13 residues. Germline CDR1 is LGHNA and CDR2 is YSLEER. V trimming: 5 bases; J trimming: 4 bases; junction bases outside the gene matches: 4. The CDR3 DNA reads as TGCGCCAGCAGCGCGCCAGGGGGCTATGGCTACACCTTC. It yields the protein CASSAPGGYGYTF.

The V and J genes are TRBV5-1 and TRBJ2-3; D ambiguous. This CDR3 spans 15 amino acids. V was pared by 3 bases and J by 0 bases, with 11 bases between. In germline, CDR1 is SGHRS, CDR2 YFSETQ. The CDR3 nucleotides read TGCGCCAGCAGCTCCCTAACAGCTAGCACAGATACGCAGTATTTT. Its translation is CASSSLTASTDTQYF.

This clone occurred many times. V is TRBV5-4 and J is TRBJ2-5; 8 positions agree with TRBD2. The CDR3 is 14 amino acids. CDR1 and CDR2 from the germline V gene are SGHNT and YYREEE (reference sequence). Trimming cost V 4 bases and J 0 bases; bases outside gene matches: 2. The CDR3 nucleotides read TGTGCCAGCAGCCGGGGGGGCCACCAAGAGACCCAGTACTTC. This sequence encodes CASSRGGHQETQYF.

This clone was detected a few times. This chain connects TRBV5-1 to TRBJ1-4; 8 nucleotides agree with TRBD1. This CDR3 has 14 amino acids. Per the germline V gene, CDR1 is SGHRS and CDR2 is YFSETQ. V dropped 6 bases and J dropped 7; count of bases not matched to a gene: 8. The CDR3 is CASTGGGMGEKLFF. As DNA, the CDR3 is TGCGCCAGCACAGGGGGCGGAATGGGTGAAAAACTGTTTTTT.

The J gene is TRBJ1-4, the V gene TRBV19; D might be TRBD1 (6 bases). This CDR3 contains 13 residues. V lost 9 bases, J lost 7 bases, and 15 bases lay in between. Germline CDR1 and CDR2: LNHDA and SQIVND (reference sequence). Written as DNA, the CDR3 is TGTGCCAGCAAAGAGGGGGGAGGTGAAAAACTGTTTTTT. Translating gives CASKEGGGEKLFF.

The rearrangement links TRBV5-1 to TRBJ2-2; D uncertain. From germline, CDR1 is SGHRS and CDR2 YFSETQ. Trimming took 3 bases from V and 6 from J, leaving 9 bases between them. This CDR3 has 13 residues. In DNA, the CDR3 is TGCGCCAGCAGCTATTTATCACCCGGGGAGCTGTTTTTT. As protein: CASSYLSPGELFF.

V is TRBV27 and J is TRBJ1-6; perhaps TRBD1 as D (5 bases). Looked up from germline, CDR1 is MNHEY and CDR2 is SMNVEV (reference sequence). The V end lost 8 bases, the J end lost 2 bases, and 13 bases lay between the germline ends. The CDR3 is made up of 15 amino acids. The CDR3, as DNA: TGTGCCAGCCGGGGCGGGGGGACCTATAATTCACCCCTCCACTTT. Encoded protein: CASRGGGTYNSPLHF.